Below, one TCR beta chain is given with its context. Its antigen is undetermined. The PCR made use of 60 Vbeta and 13 Jbeta primers. Clones were read by immunoSEQ multiplex PCR, and TCRdb kept only the in-frame ones, dropping some. The sample table sets out around 140,000 clones. The sample is drawn from a study of cytomegalovirus exposure and HLA in healthy donors. Study outcomes and limitations: Earlier analysis looked at TCR beta V segments, and most were productive about 87% or about 30% of the time. Versus the roughly 690-donor mean, an Asian-associated ancestry cluster reportedly showed fewer N-insertions in a later analysis. Analyzed later, most CMV-associated TCR beta chains appeared HLA-restricted. Accurate prediction of most subjects' HLA-A and HLA-B alleles from TCR beta sequences was reported.

In germline, CDR1 is MGHRA, CDR2 YSYEKL. With 0 bases removed from V and 8 bases from J, the gap between germline ends came to 16 bases. This CDR3 contains 15 residues. The TCR comes from a male donor in good health and CMV-seronegative. The chain couples TRBV4-1 to TRBJ1-2; D is ambiguous. Source material: PBMCs. The CDR3 loop reads CASSQDLAGGSGYTF. The CDR3 DNA reads as TGCGCCAGCAGCCAAGATTTGGCAGGAGGGTCGGGCTACACCTTC.